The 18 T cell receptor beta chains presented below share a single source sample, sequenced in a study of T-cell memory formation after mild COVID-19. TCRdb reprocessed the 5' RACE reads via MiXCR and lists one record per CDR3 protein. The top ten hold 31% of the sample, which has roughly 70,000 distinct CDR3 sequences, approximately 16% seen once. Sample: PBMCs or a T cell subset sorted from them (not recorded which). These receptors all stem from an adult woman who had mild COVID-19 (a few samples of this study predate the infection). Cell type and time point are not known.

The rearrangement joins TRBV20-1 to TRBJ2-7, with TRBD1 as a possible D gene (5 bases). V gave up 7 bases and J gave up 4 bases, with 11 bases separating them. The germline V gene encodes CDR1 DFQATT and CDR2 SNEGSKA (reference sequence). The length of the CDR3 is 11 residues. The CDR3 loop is CSGEDSYEQYF. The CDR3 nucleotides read TGCAGTGGGGAAGACAGTTACGAGCAGTACTTC.

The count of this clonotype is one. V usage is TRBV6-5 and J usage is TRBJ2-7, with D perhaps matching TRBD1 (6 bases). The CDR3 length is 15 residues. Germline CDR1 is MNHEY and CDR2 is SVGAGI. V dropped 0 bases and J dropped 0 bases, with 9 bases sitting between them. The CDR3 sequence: CASSYSTGPSYEQYF. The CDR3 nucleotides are TGTGCCAGCAGTTACTCAACAGGGCCCTCCTACGAGCAGTACTTC.

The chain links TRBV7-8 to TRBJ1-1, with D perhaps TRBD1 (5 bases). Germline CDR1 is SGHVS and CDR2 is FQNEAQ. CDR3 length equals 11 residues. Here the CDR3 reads CAGASGTEAFF. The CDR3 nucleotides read TGTGCTGGGGCGTCGGGCACTGAAGCTTTCTTT.

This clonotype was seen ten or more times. CDR3 sequence reads: CASSLDRYEQYF. The CDR3 DNA is TGTGCCAGCAGTTTAGACCGCTACGAGCAGTACTTC. The chain has TRBV28 and TRBJ2-7; D is undetermined. CDR3 length equals 12 residues. Germline CDR1 and CDR2: MDHEN and SYDVKM. V was shortened by 2 bases and J by 3 bases, with 5 bases between the two germline ends.

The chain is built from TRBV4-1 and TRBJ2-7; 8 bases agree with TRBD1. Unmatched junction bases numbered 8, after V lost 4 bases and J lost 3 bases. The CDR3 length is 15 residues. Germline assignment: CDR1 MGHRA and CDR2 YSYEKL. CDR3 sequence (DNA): TGCGCCAGCAGCCCCCGGACAGGGTCTGACTACGAGCAGTACTTC. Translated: CASSPRTGSDYEQYF.

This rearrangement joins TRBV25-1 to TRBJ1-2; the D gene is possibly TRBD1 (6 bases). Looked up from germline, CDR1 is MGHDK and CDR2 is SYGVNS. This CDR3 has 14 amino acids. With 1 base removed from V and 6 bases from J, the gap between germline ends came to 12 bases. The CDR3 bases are TGTGCCAGCAGTGAATTCTGGGACAAAGATGGCTACACCTTC. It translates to CASSEFWDKDGYTF.

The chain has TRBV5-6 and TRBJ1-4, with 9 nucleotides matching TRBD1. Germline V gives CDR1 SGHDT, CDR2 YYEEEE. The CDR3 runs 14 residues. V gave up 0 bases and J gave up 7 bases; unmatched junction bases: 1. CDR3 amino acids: CASSLETGGEKLFF. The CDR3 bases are TGTGCCAGCAGCTTGGAGACAGGGGGTGAAAAACTGTTTTTT.

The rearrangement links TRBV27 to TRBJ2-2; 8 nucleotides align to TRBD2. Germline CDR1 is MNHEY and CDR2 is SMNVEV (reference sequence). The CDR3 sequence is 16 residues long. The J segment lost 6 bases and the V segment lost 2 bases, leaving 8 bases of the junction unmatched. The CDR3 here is CASSLIGGGIPGELFF. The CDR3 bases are TGTGCCAGCAGTTTAATCGGCGGGGGGATTCCCGGGGAGCTGTTTTTT.

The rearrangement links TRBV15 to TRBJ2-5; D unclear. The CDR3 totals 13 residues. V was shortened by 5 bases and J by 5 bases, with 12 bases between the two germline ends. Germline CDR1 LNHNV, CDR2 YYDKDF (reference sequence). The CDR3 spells CATSVTSVETQYF. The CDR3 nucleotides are TGTGCCACCAGCGTGACGTCTGTGGAGACCCAGTACTTC.

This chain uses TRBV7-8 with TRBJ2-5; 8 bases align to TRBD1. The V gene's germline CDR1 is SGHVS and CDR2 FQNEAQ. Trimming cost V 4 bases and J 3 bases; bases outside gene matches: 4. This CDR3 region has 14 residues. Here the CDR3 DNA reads TGTGCCAGCAGCTCGGACAGGGCCGAAGAGACCCAGTACTTC. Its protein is CASSSDRAEETQYF.

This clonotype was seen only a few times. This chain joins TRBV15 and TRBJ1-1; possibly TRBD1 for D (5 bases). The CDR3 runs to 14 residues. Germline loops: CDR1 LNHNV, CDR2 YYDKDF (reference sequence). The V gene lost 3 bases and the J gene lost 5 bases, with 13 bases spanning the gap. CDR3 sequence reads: CATSRAGRETEAFF. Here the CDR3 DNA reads TGTGCCACCAGCAGGGCAGGGAGGGAGACTGAAGCTTTCTTT.

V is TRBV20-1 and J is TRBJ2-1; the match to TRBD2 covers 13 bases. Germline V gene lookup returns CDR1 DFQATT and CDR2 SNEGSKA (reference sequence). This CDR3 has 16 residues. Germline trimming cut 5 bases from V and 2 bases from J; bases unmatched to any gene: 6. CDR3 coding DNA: TGCAGTGCTCCTCTGACTAGCGGGGGGCCCTACAATGAGCAGTTCTTC. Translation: CSAPLTSGGPYNEQFF.

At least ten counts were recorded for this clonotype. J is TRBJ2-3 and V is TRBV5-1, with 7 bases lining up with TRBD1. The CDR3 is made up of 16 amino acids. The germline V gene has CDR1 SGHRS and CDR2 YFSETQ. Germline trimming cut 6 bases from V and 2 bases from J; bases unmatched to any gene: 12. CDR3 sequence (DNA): TGCGCCAGCATCCCCCCGGACAGGATCTACACAGATACGCAGTATTTT. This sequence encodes CASIPPDRIYTDTQYF.

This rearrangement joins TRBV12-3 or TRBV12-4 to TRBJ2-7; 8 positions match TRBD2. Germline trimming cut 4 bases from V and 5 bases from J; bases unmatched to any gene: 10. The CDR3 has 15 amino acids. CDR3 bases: TGTGCCAGCAGTTGGTCGGGAGGGTCTGGGGACGAGCAGTACTTC. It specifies CASSWSGGSGDEQYF.

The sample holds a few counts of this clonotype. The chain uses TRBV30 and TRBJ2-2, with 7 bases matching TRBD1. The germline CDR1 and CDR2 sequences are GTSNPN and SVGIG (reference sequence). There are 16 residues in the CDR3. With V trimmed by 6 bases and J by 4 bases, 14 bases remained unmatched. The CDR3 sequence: CACSSGTAFFTGELFF. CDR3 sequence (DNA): TGTGCCTGCTCTTCCGGGACAGCCTTTTTCACCGGGGAGCTGTTTTTT.

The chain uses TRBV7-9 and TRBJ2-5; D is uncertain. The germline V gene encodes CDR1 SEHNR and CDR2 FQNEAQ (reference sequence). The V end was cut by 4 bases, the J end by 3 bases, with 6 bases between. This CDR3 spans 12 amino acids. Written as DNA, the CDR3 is TGTGCCAGCAGCTCTGATAAAGAGACCCAGTACTTC. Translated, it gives CASSSDKETQYF.

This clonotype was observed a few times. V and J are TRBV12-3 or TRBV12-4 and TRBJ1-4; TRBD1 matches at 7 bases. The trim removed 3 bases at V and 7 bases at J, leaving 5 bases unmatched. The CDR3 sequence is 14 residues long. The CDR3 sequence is CASSFYRGSEKLFF. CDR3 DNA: TGTGCCAGCAGTTTCTACAGGGGCAGTGAAAAACTGTTTTTT.

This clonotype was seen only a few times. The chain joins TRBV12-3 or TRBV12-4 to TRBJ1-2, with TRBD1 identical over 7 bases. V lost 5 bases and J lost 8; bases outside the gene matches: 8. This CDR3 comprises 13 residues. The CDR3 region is CASSRTGVRGYTF. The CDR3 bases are TGTGCCAGCAGTCGAACAGGGGTGAGAGGCTACACCTTC.